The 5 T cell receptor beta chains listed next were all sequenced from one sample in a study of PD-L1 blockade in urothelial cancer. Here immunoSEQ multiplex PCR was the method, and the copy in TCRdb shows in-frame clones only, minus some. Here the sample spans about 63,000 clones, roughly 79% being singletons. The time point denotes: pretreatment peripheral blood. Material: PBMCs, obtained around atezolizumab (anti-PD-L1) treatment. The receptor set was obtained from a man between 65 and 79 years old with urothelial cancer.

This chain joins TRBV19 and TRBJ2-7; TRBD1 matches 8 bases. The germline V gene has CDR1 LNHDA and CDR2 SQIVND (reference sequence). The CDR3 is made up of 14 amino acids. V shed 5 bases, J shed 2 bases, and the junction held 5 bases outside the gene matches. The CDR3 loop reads CASSRQGITYEQYF. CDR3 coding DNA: TGTGCCAGTAGTCGACAGGGGATAACCTACGAGCAGTACTTC.

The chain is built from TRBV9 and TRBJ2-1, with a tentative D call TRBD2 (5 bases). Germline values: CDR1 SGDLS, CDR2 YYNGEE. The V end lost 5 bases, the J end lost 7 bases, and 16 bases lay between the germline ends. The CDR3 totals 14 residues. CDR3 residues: CASSPPGGWNEQFF. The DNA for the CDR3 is TGTGCCAGCAGTCCCCCTGGAGGTTGGAATGAGCAGTTCTTC. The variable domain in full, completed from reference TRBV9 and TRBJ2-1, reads DSGVTQTPKHLITATGQRVTLRCSPRSGDLSVYWYQQSLDQGLQFLIQYYNGEERAKGNILERFSAQQFPDLHSELNLSSLELGDSALYFCASSPPGGWNEQFFGPGTRLTVL.

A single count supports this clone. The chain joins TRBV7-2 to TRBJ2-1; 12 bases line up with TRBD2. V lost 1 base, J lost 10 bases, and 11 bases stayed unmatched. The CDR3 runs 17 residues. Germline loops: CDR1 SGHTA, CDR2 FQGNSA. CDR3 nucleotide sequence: TGTGCCAGCAGCTTAGTGTCGTCGCTAGCGGGAGGGAGCGAGCAGTTCTTC. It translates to CASSLVSSLAGGSEQFF. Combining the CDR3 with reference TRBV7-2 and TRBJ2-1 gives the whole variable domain GAGVSQSPSNKVTEKGKDVELRCDPISGHTALYWYRQSLGQGLEFLIYFQGNSAPDKSGLPSDRFSAERTGGSVSTLTIQRTQQEDSAVYLCASSLVSSLAGGSEQFFGPGTRLTVL.

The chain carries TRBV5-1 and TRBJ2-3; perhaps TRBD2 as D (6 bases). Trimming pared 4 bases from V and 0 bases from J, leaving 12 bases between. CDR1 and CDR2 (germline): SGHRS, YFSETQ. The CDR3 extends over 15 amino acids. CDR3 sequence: CASSLAAGSTDTQYF. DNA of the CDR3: TGCGCCAGCAGCCTGGCGGCGGGAAGCACAGATACGCAGTATTTT. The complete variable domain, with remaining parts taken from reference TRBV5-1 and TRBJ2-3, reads KAGVTQTPRYLIKTRGQQVTLSCSPISGHRSVSWYQQTPGQGLQFLFEYFSETQRNKGNFPGRFSGRQFSNSRSEMNVSTLELGDSALYLCASSLAAGSTDTQYFGPGTRLTVL.

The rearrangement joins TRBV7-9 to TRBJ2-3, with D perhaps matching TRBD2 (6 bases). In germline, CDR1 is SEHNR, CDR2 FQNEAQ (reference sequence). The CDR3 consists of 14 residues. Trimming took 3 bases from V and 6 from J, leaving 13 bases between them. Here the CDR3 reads CASSFGGVRDTQYF. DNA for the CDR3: TGTGCCAGCAGCTTCGGGGGTGTAAGGGATACGCAGTATTTT.